This TCR beta chain came from a study of neoadjuvant anti-PD-1 for oral cavity cancer. On the study more broadly: Most patients had three to four biweekly doses of 3 mg/kg nivolumab before resection.

There are a few counts of this clone. Six replicates per PBMC sample, mostly from about 460 ng of genomic DNA. Sequencing used immunoSEQ multiplex PCR; TCRdb keeps in-frame clones, though not all of them. This table has over 6,500 clones, around 73% appearing once. Patients were newly diagnosed with stage II-IVA oral cavity squamous cell carcinoma without prior systemic or radiation treatment. Germline lookup yields CDR1 SGHAT and CDR2 FQNNGV. This CDR3 is built from 15 residues. With V trimmed by 1 base and J by 1 base, 1 base remained unmatched. The sequencing here drew on PBMCs, taken before nivolumab (anti-PD-1) treatment. This clonotype was obtained from a person between 35 and 79 years old with oral cavity squamous cell carcinoma. The chain uses TRBV11-2 and TRBJ1-1; 9 bases map to TRBD1. CDR3 nucleotide sequence: TGTGCCAGCAGCTTAGTGGGACAGGGGAACACTGAAGCTTTCTTT. Its translation is CASSLVGQGNTEAFF.